This T cell receptor beta chain was obtained from a study of PD-1 blockade in mismatch repair-deficient tumors. The sample's time point: 10-day in vitro stimulation with candidate neoantigen peptide 2. Repertoires were generated with immunoSEQ multiplex PCR, while TCRdb's copy carries only in-frame clones and drops some. The repertoire holds about 9,800 clones, with around 86% as singletons. V shed 2 bases and J shed 5 bases, with 19 bases lying between them. The CDR3 covers 17 residues. Germline CDR1 reads LGHNA; CDR2 reads YNFKEQ. A word on this clone: Its antigen is as yet unknown.

The TCR was taken from an adult with mismatch repair-deficient cancer. The rearrangement joins TRBV4-2 to TRBJ2-1; D unclear. Material: cells cultured in vitro, obtained from a patient treated with pembrolizumab. The chain's CDR3 is CASSQPWVRFPHNEQFF. The CDR3 bases are TGTGCCAGCAGCCAACCATGGGTCCGTTTCCCCCACAATGAGCAGTTCTTC.